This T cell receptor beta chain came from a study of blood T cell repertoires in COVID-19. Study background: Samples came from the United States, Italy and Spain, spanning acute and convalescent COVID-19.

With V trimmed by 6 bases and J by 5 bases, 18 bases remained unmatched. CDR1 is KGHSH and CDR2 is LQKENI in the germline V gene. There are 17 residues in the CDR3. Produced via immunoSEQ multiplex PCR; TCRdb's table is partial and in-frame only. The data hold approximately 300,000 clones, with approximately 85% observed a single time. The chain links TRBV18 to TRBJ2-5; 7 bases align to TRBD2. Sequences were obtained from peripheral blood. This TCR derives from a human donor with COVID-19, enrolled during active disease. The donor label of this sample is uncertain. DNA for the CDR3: TGTGCCAGCTCTCCCAACTCGGGGCTAGCGGAGGGGGAGACCCAGTACTTC. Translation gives CASSPNSGLAEGETQYF.